This T cell receptor (beta chain) was obtained from a study of vaccination and CD4 T cells after COVID-19. Study-wide context: Convalescent persons amounted to six males plus four females, two of whom were Hispanic.

Germline V gene data show CDR1 as MGHRA and CDR2 as YSYEKL. The CDR3 length is 14 residues. After removal of 7 bases from V and 6 bases from J, the junction contained 6 bases not matched to a gene. TCRdb re-called the PCR reads with MiXCR, one entry per CDR3 protein. The table has about 15,000 distinct CDR3 sequences, roughly two thirds seen once; the top ten hold roughly 1.1%. The TCR comes from a human donor who had recovered from COVID-19. V and J are TRBV4-1 and TRBJ1-4; 9 bases line up with TRBD1. The specimen was CD4+ T cells from blood, collected after SARS-CoV-2 vaccination. As DNA, the CDR3 is TGCGCCAGCACCCTCGGGACAGGGTATGAAAAACTGTTTTTT. Residues: CASTLGTGYEKLFF.